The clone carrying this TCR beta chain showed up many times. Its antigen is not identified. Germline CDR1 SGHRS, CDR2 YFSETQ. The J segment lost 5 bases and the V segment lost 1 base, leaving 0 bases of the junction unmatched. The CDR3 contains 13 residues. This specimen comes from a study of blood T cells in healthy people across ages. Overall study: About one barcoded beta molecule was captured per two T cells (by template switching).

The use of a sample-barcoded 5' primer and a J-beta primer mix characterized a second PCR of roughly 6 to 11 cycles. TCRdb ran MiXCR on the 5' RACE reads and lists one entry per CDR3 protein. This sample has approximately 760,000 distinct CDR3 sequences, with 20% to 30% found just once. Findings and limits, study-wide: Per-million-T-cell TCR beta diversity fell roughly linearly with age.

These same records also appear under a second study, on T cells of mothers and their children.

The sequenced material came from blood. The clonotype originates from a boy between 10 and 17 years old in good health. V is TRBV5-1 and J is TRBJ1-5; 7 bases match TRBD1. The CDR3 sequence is CASSLTGDQPQHF. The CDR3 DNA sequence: TGCGCCAGCAGCTTGACAGGGGATCAGCCCCAGCATTTT.